The 17 T cell receptor beta chains reported below all come from one sample, sequenced in a study of blood T cell repertoires in COVID-19. TCRdb's copy holds only in-frame clones and misses some; the assay was immunoSEQ multiplex PCR. The sample contains about 71,000 clones, about 81% of which appear only once. Material: peripheral blood. The receptors stem from a woman of 80 years or more with acute or convalescent COVID-19.

The chain couples TRBV11-1 to TRBJ2-3; D possibly corresponds to TRBD1 (5 bases). Germline V lookup: CDR1 SGHAT, CDR2 FQDESV (reference sequence). CDR3 size: 13 residues. Trimming took 8 bases from V and 2 from J, leaving 11 bases between them. As DNA, the CDR3 is TGTGCCAGCGCAGGGCCTTTCACAGATACGCAGTATTTT. Translated, it gives CASAGPFTDTQYF.

The chain recombines TRBV9 with TRBJ2-3, with D hard to call. This CDR3 has 12 residues. Germline CDR1 SGDLS, CDR2 YYNGEE. V was cut by 0 bases and J by 6 bases, with 5 bases left in between. The CDR3 DNA reads TGTGCCAGCAGCGTAGGGGCGGATACGCAGTATTTT. Amino acids: CASSVGADTQYF.

The chain links TRBV4-3 to TRBJ1-5; 11 nucleotides align to TRBD1. The CDR3 is 16 amino acids. Losses at the gene ends were 0 bases for V and 6 bases for J; bases not matched to a gene: 4. Germline V lookup: CDR1 LGHNA, CDR2 YSLEER. The CDR3 region is CASSQDSGTGGQPQHF. DNA for the CDR3: TGCGCCAGCAGCCAAGATTCGGGGACAGGGGGTCAGCCCCAGCATTTT.

The CDR3 bases are TGTGCCAGCAGCGTACTAGCGGGATCGAACAATGAGCAGTTCTTC. This gives the protein CASSVLAGSNNEQFF. V is TRBV9 and J is TRBJ2-1, with TRBD2 matching 9 bases. CDR1 and CDR2 (germline): SGDLS, YYNGEE. V dropped 1 base and J dropped 5; count of bases not matched to a gene: 4. The CDR3 spans 15 residues.

V is TRBV27 and J is TRBJ2-1; D possibly corresponds to TRBD1 (6 bases). Per the germline V gene, CDR1 is MNHEY and CDR2 is SMNVEV (reference sequence). The ends were cut back, 0 bases at V and 4 bases at J, with 13 bases in the middle. The CDR3 consists of 16 residues. The CDR3 DNA follows: TGTGCCAGCAGTTTATCGGCGCAGGGGCAATACAATGAGCAGTTCTTC. It yields the protein CASSLSAQGQYNEQFF.

The chain couples TRBV7-9 to TRBJ1-2; D ambiguous. The V gene lost 5 bases and the J gene lost 4 bases, with 11 bases spanning the gap. CDR1 SEHNR and CDR2 FQNEAQ come from the germline V gene (reference sequence). This CDR3 is built from 13 residues. CDR3 bases: TGTGCCAGCAGCCCCCAGGCGACCTATGGCTACACCTTC. Its protein is CASSPQATYGYTF.

The J gene is TRBJ2-7, the V gene TRBV7-3; 7 bases fit TRBD2. This CDR3 is 15 amino acids long. The V and J ends lost 1 base and 0 bases, in that order; junction bases with no gene match: 3. The germline V gene has CDR1 SGHTA and CDR2 FQGTGA. Written as DNA, the CDR3 is TGTGCCAGCAGCTTAAACCCGGGGGGCTCCTACGAGCAGTACTTC. Residues: CASSLNPGGSYEQYF.

This clone showed up just a few times. The chain links TRBV28 to TRBJ2-7, with TRBD1 matching 8 bases. J lost 4 bases, V lost 5 bases, and 13 bases had no gene match. The length of the CDR3 is 16 residues. Looked up from germline, CDR1 is MDHEN and CDR2 is SYDVKM. The CDR3 coding sequence is TGTGCCAGCAGTCCCCGTCGCAGGGGGCGCGGATACGAGCAGTACTTC. Its protein is CASSPRRRGRGYEQYF.

This clone has just a few counts. This sequence joins TRBV4-2 and TRBJ2-5, with 15 nucleotides matching TRBD2. The CDR3 has 17 amino acids. In germline, CDR1 is LGHNA, CDR2 YNFKEQ. Unmatched junction bases numbered 1, after V lost 1 base and J lost 1 base. The CDR3 region is CASSQGTSGRAQETQYF. The CDR3 bases are TGTGCCAGCAGCCAAGGGACTAGCGGGAGGGCCCAAGAGACCCAGTACTTC.

The chain carries TRBV11-2 and TRBJ2-7; TRBD1 matches 7 bases. V dropped 6 bases and J dropped 0; count of bases not matched to a gene: 2. The CDR3 runs 13 residues. CDR1 SGHAT and CDR2 FQNNGV come from the germline V gene. The CDR3 DNA sequence: TGTGCCAGCAGGACAGGGAGCTCCTACGAGCAGTACTTC. It specifies CASRTGSSYEQYF.

The V gene is TRBV5-1, the J gene TRBJ2-5, with 9 bases identical to TRBD1. CDR1 and CDR2 (germline): SGHRS, YFSETQ. This CDR3 contains 14 residues. The trim removed 7 bases at V and 5 bases at J, leaving 9 bases unmatched. CDR3 sequence reads: CASQTGGFGETQYF. In DNA, the CDR3 is TGCGCCAGCCAAACAGGGGGCTTTGGGGAGACCCAGTACTTC.

V is TRBV28 and J is TRBJ1-5; 8 nucleotides line up with TRBD1. CDR3 length: 17 amino acids. The trim removed 6 bases at V and 1 base at J, leaving 11 bases unmatched. The germline gives CDR1 MDHEN, CDR2 SYDVKM. The CDR3 DNA sequence: TGTGCCAGCAGAAAGCTACGACAGGGGATGAGCAATCAGCCCCAGCATTTT. This encodes CASRKLRQGMSNQPQHF.

This clone was found once. V and J are TRBV7-2 and TRBJ2-7, with D perhaps TRBD2 (5 bases). The V and J ends lost 2 bases and 2 bases respectively, with 10 bases between them. The CDR3 has 14 residues. In germline, CDR1 is SGHTA, CDR2 FQGNSA. CDR3 sequence: CASSLPGKAYEQYF. In nucleotides, the CDR3 is TGTGCCAGCAGCTTACCCGGGAAGGCCTACGAGCAGTACTTC. The full variable domain, its missing parts supplied by reference TRBV7-2 and TRBJ2-7, is GAGVSQSPSNKVTEKGKDVELRCDPISGHTALYWYRQSLGQGLEFLIYFQGNSAPDKSGLPSDRFSAERTGGSVSTLTIQRTQQEDSAVYLCASSLPGKAYEQYFGPGTRLTVT.

The chain couples TRBV12-3 or TRBV12-4 to TRBJ1-1; TRBD1 agrees at 9 bases. The ends lost 7 bases at V and 4 bases at J; junction bases unmatched: 4. CDR3 size: 13 residues. In DNA, the CDR3 is TGTGCCAGCAAAGGGACAGGGCTCACTGAAGCTTTCTTT. Translated: CASKGTGLTEAFF.

V gene TRBV14 combines with J gene TRBJ1-2; TRBD1 aligns across 9 bases. Per the germline V gene, CDR1 is SGHDN and CDR2 is FVKESK. This CDR3 region has 14 residues. Trimming cost V 4 bases and J 7 bases; bases outside gene matches: 7. The DNA of the CDR3 is TGTGCCAGCAGCCGGTGGACAGGGGCTCCTGGCTACACCTTC. Translating gives CASSRWTGAPGYTF.

CDR3 sequence: CASSRSGSYEQYF. In DNA form, the CDR3 reads TGTGCCAGCAGCCGTAGCGGTTCCTACGAGCAGTACTTC. This chain uses TRBV7-2 with TRBJ2-7; TRBD2 is a possible D gene (6 bases). Per germline, CDR1 SGHTA and CDR2 FQGNSA. Trimming pared 5 bases from V and 1 base from J, leaving 9 bases between. The CDR3 extends over 13 amino acids.

The genes are TRBV20-1 and TRBJ2-3, with a tentative D call TRBD2 (5 bases). The CDR3 is 11 residues long. CDR1 DFQATT and CDR2 SNEGSKA come from the germline V gene (reference sequence). Trimming left V 1 base short and J 8 bases short, with 7 bases between. As DNA, the CDR3 is TGCAGTGCTAGAGCCGGAGGTACGCAGTATTTT. This translates into CSARAGGTQYF.